The subject of this entry is one TCR beta chain. No antigen is known for it. This entry is derived from a study of CD8+CD57+ T cells in acquired aplastic anemia. Across the study: On average, sorted CD4+ and CD8+ cells gave 3 to 4 ug of DNA. Whole-study results and caveats: Patients and controls turned out to have around 29 CD8+ CDR3 sequences in common. Between patients and controls, CD8+ Simpson's diversity did not vary significantly.

Profiling that covered TCR beta VDJ and CDR3 relied on genomic DNA as its template. One entry per CDR3 protein, called by TCRdb with MiXCR from the reads. Among around 180,000 distinct CDR3 sequences listed, 64% were seen once. CDR1 and CDR2 from the germline V gene are SQVTM and ANQGSEA. There are 17 residues in the CDR3. V lost 8 bases to trimming and J lost 6 bases; unmatched junction nucleotides: 20. Sample: sorted CD4+, CD8+, or CD8+CD57+ T cells (not recorded which) from PBMCs. The rearrangement joins TRBV29-1 to TRBJ2-2; 8 positions agree with TRBD2. The source of this sequence is a human donor with severe aplastic anemia or a healthy control (not recorded which). The CDR3 sequence: CSIAVAPGGGVSGELFF. In DNA, the CDR3 is TGCAGCATAGCAGTAGCACCCGGGGGGGGAGTCTCCGGGGAGCTGTTTTTT.